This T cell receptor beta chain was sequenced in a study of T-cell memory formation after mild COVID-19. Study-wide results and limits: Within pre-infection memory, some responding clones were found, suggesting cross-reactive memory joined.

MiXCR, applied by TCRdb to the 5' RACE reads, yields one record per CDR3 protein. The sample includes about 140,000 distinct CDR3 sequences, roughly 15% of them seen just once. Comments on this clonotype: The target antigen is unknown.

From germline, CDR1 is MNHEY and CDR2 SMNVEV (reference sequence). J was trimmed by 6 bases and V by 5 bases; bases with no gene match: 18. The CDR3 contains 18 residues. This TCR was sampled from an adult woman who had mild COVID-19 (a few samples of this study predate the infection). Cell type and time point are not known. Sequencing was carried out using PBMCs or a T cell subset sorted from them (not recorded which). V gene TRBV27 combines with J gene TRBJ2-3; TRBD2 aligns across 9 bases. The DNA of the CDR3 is TGTGCCAGCAGTCCCCTCTTGGCGGGAGGGCCAGAGCGGGATACGCAGTATTTT. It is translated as CASSPLLAGGPERDTQYF.